This T cell receptor (beta chain) was recorded in a study of Graves' ophthalmopathy and Graves' hyperthyroidism. Other autoimmune diseases, uncontrolled infections, pregnancy or lactation ruled patients out of participation. The evidence that diagnosis relied on was clinical symptoms, serum thyroxine, TRAb, thyroid ultrasound and orbital computed tomography. TCR beta CDR3 amplification used RNA transcripts. HTBI primers primed a first-round RT-PCR, and a second-round multiplex PCR followed. TCRdb analysed the multiplex PCR reads with MiXCR anew, one entry per CDR3 protein. This table holds approximately 700,000 distinct CDR3 sequences, 40% found once. CDR1 and CDR2 (germline): MGHDK, SYGVNS. V shed 9 bases, J shed 7 bases, and the junction held 8 bases outside the gene matches. There are 14 residues in the CDR3.

The chain carries TRBV25-1 and TRBJ1-6, with TRBD1 matching 8 bases. This receptor was taken from an adult man with Graves' ophthalmopathy. Sequencing input: peripheral blood. CDR3 region: CASYAGTGNSPLHF. The CDR3 DNA reads TGTGCCAGTTACGCCGGGACAGGCAATTCACCCCTCCACTTT.